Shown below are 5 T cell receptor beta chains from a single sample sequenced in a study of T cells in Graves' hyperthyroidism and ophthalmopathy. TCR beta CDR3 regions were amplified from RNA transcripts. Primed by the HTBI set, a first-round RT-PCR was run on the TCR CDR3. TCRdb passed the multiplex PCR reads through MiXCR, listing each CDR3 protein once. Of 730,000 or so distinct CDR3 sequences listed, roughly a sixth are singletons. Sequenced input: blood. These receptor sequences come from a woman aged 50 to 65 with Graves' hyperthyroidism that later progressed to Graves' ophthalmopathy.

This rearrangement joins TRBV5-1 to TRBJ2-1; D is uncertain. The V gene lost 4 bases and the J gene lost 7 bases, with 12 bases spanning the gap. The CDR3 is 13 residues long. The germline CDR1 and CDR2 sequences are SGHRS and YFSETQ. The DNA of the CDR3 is TGCGCCAGCAGCCGGTCCGACGGGAATGAGCAGTTCTTC. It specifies CASSRSDGNEQFF.

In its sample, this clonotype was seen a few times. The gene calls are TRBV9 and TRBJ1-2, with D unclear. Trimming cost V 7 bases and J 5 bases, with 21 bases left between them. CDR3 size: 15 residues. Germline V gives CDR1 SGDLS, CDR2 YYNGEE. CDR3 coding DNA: TGTGCCAGCGCGGGCGGGAGACTCAACTTTTATGGCTACACCTTC. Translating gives CASAGGRLNFYGYTF.

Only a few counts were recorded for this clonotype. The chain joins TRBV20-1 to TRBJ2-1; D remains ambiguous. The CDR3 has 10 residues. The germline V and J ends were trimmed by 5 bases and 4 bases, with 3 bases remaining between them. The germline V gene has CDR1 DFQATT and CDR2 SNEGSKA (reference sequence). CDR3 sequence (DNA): TGCAGTGCTTTATACAATGAGCAGTTCTTC. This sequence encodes CSALYNEQFF.

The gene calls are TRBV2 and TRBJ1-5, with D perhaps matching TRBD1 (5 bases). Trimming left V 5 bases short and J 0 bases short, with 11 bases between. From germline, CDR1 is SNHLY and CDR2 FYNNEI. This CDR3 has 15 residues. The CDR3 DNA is TGTGCCAGCAGTCCCAGGGCTAATAGCAATCAGCCCCAGCATTTT. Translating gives CASSPRANSNQPQHF. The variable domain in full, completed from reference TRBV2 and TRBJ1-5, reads EPEVTQTPSHQVTQMGQEVILRCVPISNHLYFYWYRQILGQKVEFLVSFYNNEISEKSEIFDDQFSVERPDGSNFTLKIRSTKLEDSAMYFCASSPRANSNQPQHFGDGTRLSIL.

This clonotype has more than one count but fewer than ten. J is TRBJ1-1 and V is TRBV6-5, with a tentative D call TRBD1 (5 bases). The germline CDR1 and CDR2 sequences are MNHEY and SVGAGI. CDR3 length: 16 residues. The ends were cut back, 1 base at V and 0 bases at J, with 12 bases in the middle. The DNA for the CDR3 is TGTGCCAGCAGTTACTTCGATGACAGAATGAACACTGAAGCTTTCTTT. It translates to CASSYFDDRMNTEAFF.